Below, one T cell receptor beta chain is given with its context. The antigen it binds to is not known. No clone much larger than this one lies a single base away; base qualities are absent. This record comes from a study of T cell repertoires in cytomegalovirus infection (dated by TCRdb to between 2019 and 2020). At the level of the whole study: Because public TCR beta signatures pointed to carriage of CMV infection together with the matching HLA type, the HLA type of each donor mattered for the analysis.

Study-wide findings and limitations: The ex vivo response was dominated by HLA-C-restricted CMV-specific TCR beta clonotypes, and the single most frequent clonotype in two of eight donors was supplied by these HLA-C-restricted clonotypes. Cumulative frequency of public TCR beta family members discriminated carriers of CMV infection plus the relevant HLA type in this cohort and an independent approximately 360-donor cohort.

V is cut back by 3 bases and J by 3 bases, with 9 bases in the junction unmatched. For CDR1 and CDR2, the germline V gene (reference sequence) lists LGHDT and YNNKEL. The CDR3 covers 17 residues, taking in both the cysteine and the phenylalanine. The DNA shown is the 51-base CDR3, in frame from base 1. The run used an Illumina HiSeq 1500. TCRdb cleaned the public reads at Q25 with fastp, built clones with MiXCR and kept in-frame beta chains. Rows are unified per CDR3 protein, each entry keeping the most common DNA and genes. The table for this sample lists hundreds of thousands of distinct CDR3 sequences; less than 40% of them were counted only once. Jointly, the top ten make up roughly 2.8% of the sample.

Sequenced: PBMCs. In this chain, TRBV3-1 is recombined with TRBJ2-1, and 9 junction bases match TRBD1. The receptor's source is a human donor in good health (CMV status not recorded). Some clones in this sample may be carry-over from other donors' samples. CDR3 reads: CASSQTSTGGIYNEQFF. The bases are TGTGCCAGCAGCCAGACCTCAACAGGGGGCATCTACAATGAGCAGTTCTTC.